The T cell receptor beta chain under discussion was sequenced for a study of blood T cell repertoires in COVID-19 (dated by TCRdb to 2019 to 2021). Broadly, across the study: The collaborator samples originated in the United States, Italy and Spain and spanned the acute and convalescent phases of COVID-19. The material from the prospective study consisted of cDNA or gDNA derived from T cells, B-cell-depleted T cells, or PBMCs. The dataset comprised deeply sampled blood TCRbeta repertoires from subjects exposed to, actively infected with, or recovered from COVID-19. A freely available public database, intended as a resource for researchers studying the immune response to SARS-CoV-2, is where the repertoires were released. The samples were drawn from the first 160 participants of the ongoing ImmuneRACE study and from under 1,500 subjects provided by 6 global collaborators. Sample metadata almost always included a de-identified subject ID, COVID-19 status, age in years and sex. Where HLA class I and class II types were available, the types were taken from metadata supplied by the sample provider, not from assay-based typing.

Broader findings and caveats from the paper: Clinical and demographic metadata were provided uncurated, with the amount varying by source and participant.

TCRbeta CDR3 regions were amplified from genomic DNA by means of the immunoSEQ Assay, a bias-controlled multiplex PCR. In the original analysis: Nucleated cell counts per sample were estimated from amplification of reference gene primers within the assay. To quantify the absolute abundance of each unique TCRbeta CDR3 rearrangement, sequence reads were collapsed and filtered. For each sample, productive Simpson clonality was calculated as the square root of Simpson's diversity index across productive rearrangements. Not all clones reach the TCRdb copy of this immuneACCESS table, which keeps in-frame sequences only. Checked studies attribute under half of the gap to unresolved V genes and leave the rest unexplained. V, J and clone size are those of that table, while D and trimming were read from the DNA. The sample yields about 99,000 clones; roughly four fifths were counted once. Approximately 3.5% of the sample rests with the top ten.

Concerning this clone itself: Its antigen is still unknown. No base qualities exist here, and no much larger clone lies one base off it.

Via the germline V gene (reference sequence), CDR1 is SGHNT and CDR2 YYREEE. The CDR3 sequence holds 15 residues, the cysteine and phenylalanine included. The sequence is cut down to CDR3 DNA, 45 bases in frame from base 1. V loses 4 bases at its end and J loses 5 bases; junction bases beyond the gene matches: 8. The collaborating institutions used their own protocols to collect whole blood in K2EDTA tubes. For TCRbeta analysis, collaborator samples were shipped as frozen whole blood, as isolated PBMCs, or as DNA extracted from either sample type. The V and J genes are TRBV5-4 and TRBJ1-1; TRBD1 agrees with 10 junctional bases. Sample: peripheral blood. This TCR came from a woman over 75 with active or convalescent COVID-19. The DNA sequence follows: TGTGCCAGCAGCCCCTTCGACAGGGGGCTGACTGAAGCTTTCTTT. Its protein reads: CASSPFDRGLTEAFF.